This T cell receptor beta chain is from a study of T-cell memory formation after mild COVID-19. General observations from the study: A subset of responding clones appeared in pre-infection memory, suggesting cross-reactive memory joined.

The ends were cut back, 0 bases at V and 3 bases at J, with 27 bases in the middle. This CDR3 region has 19 residues. Per germline, CDR1 DFQATT and CDR2 SNEGSKA (reference sequence). This clonotype has a handful of counts. Its antigen is as yet unknown. TCRdb recomputed calls from the 5' RACE reads with MiXCR, one row per CDR3 protein. The sample holds nearly 110,000 distinct CDR3 sequences; about an eighth are singletons and the top ten take around 30%. Sample: PBMCs or a T cell subset sorted from them (not recorded which). The receptor comes from an adult woman who had mild COVID-19 (a few samples of this study predate the infection). Cell type and time point are not known. The chain couples TRBV20-1 to TRBJ2-7; possible D gene TRBD2, 6 bases. DNA for the CDR3: TGCAGTGCTAGAGATATCTTGATCACTCCGGGAGATGGAATCTACGAGCAGTACTTC. Its translation is CSARDILITPGDGIYEQYF.